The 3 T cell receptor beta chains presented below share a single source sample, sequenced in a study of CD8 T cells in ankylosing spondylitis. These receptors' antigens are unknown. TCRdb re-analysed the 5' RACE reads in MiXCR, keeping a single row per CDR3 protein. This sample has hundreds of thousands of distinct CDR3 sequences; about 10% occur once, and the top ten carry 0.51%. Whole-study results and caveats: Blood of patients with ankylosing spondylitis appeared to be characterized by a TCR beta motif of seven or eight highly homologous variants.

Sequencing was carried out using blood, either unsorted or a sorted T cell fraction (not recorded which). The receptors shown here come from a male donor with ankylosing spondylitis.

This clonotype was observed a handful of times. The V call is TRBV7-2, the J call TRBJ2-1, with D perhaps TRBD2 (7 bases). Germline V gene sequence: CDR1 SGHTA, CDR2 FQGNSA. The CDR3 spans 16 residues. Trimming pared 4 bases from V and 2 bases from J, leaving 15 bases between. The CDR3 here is CASSYLGGRTYNEQFF. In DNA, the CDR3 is TGTGCCAGCAGCTACCTGGGGGGGCGCACCTACAATGAGCAGTTCTTC. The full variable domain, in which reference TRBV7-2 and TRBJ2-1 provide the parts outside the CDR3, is GAGVSQSPSNKVTEKGKDVELRCDPISGHTALYWYRQSLGQGLEFLIYFQGNSAPDKSGLPSDRFSAERTGGSVSTLTIQRTQQEDSAVYLCASSYLGGRTYNEQFFGPGTRLTVL.

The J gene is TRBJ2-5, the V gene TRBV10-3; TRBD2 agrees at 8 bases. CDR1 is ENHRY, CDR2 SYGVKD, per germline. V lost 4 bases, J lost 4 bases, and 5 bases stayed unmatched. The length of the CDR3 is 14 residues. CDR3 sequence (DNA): TGTGCCATCAGTGTGTGGAGCGGGGGAGAGACCCAGTACTTC. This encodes CAISVWSGGETQYF.

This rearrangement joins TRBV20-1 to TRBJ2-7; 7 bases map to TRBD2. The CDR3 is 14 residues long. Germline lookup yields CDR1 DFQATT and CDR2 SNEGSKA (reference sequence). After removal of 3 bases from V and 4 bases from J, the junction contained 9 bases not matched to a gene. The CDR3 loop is CSARSREGWYEQYF. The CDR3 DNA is TGCAGTGCTAGGTCCAGGGAGGGCTGGTACGAGCAGTACTTC.